This T cell receptor (beta chain) was captured in a study of blood T cell repertoires in COVID-19. Study summary: Some COVID-19 samples were acute and others convalescent; all came from the United States, Italy and Spain. The cDNA or gDNA used as material had been derived from T cells, B-cell-depleted T cells, or PBMCs.

Germline-derived CDR1 and CDR2 are GTSNPN and SVGIG (reference sequence). Unmatched junction bases numbered 18, after V lost 1 base and J lost 9 bases. This CDR3 is built from 17 residues. The repertoire was sequenced with immunoSEQ multiplex PCR; TCRdb's copy has only in-frame clones and lacks some. The table records approximately 80,000 clones, 76% of them present only once. The V call is TRBV30, the J call TRBJ2-1; the match to TRBD1 covers 7 bases. The sequenced sample consisted of peripheral blood. The clonotype originates from a man between 65 and 85 years old with active or convalescent COVID-19. The CDR3 coding sequence is TGTGCCTGGAGTGCCCAAACCAGGGGGTCTCGGCTCGGTGAGCAGTTCTTC. As protein: CAWSAQTRGSRLGEQFF.